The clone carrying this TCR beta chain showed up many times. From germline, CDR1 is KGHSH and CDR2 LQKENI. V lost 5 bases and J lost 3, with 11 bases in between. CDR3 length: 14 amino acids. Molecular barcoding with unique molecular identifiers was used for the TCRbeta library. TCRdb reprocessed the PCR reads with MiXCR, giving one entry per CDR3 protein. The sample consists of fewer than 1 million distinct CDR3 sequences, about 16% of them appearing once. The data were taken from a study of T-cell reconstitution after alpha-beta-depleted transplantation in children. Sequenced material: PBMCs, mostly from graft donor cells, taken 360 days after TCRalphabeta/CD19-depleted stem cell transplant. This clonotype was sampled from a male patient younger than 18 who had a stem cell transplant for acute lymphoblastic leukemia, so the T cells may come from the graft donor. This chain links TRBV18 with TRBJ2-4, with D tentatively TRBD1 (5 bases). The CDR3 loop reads CASSSQDSKNIQYF. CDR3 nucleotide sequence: TGTGCCAGCTCATCACAAGACAGCAAAAACATTCAGTACTTC.